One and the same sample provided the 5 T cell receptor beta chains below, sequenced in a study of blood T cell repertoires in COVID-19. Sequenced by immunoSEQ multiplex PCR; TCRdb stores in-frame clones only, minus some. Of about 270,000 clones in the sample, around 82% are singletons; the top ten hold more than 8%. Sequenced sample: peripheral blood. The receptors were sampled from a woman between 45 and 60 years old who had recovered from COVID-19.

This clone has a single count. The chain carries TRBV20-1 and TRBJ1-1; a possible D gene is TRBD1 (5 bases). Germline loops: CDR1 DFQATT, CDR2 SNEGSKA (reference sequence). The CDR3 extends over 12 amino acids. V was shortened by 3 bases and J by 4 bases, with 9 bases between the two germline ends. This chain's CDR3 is CSASSGVTEAFF. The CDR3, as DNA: TGCAGTGCTAGTTCGGGGGTCACTGAAGCTTTCTTT.

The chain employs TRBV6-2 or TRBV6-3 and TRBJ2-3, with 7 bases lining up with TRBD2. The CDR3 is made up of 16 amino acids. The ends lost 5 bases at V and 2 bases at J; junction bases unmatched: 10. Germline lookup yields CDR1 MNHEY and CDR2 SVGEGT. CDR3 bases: TGTGCCAGCAGTACGGACGGGAGGAGACTCACAGATACGCAGTATTTT. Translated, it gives CASSTDGRRLTDTQYF.

This CDR3 is CASSLNPRGEVGYNEQFF. In DNA form, the CDR3 reads TGTGCCAGCAGCTTAAACCCCAGGGGGGAAGTTGGGTACAATGAGCAGTTCTTC. The genes are TRBV7-3 and TRBJ2-1; D might be TRBD1 (7 bases). Germline assignment: CDR1 SGHTA and CDR2 FQGTGA. Trimming pared 1 base from V and 4 bases from J, leaving 20 bases between. The length of the CDR3 is 18 residues.

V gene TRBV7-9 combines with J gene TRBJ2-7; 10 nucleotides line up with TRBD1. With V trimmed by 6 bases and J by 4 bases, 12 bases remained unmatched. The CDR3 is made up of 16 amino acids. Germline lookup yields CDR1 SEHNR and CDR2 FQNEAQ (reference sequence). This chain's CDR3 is CASRHDPTGGTYEQYF. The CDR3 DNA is TGTGCCAGCAGACACGACCCGACAGGGGGCACTTACGAGCAGTACTTC.

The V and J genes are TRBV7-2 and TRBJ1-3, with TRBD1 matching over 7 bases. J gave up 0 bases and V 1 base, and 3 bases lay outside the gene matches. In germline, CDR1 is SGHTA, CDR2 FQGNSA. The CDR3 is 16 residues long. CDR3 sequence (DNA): TGTGCCAGCAGCTTAGGGACAGGCCGCTCTGGAAACACCATATATTTT. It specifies CASSLGTGRSGNTIYF.